The rows below give T cell receptor beta chains drawn from one sample of a study of T cells in Graves' hyperthyroidism and ophthalmopathy. Via MiXCR, TCRdb re-called the multiplex PCR reads, giving one row per CDR3 protein. Of hundreds of thousands of distinct CDR3 sequences listed, more than 14% were seen once; the top ten hold 12%. The sample comprised blood. The receptors stem from a woman in her forties or fifties with Graves' ophthalmopathy. The CDR3 runs from the conserved cysteine through the conserved F or W. The D gene is left open where the match is weak. Clone size is not always given. Where it is, it says once, few, many or a class for expanded clones.

d_call | j_call | v_call | clone_size | cdr3_aa | cdr3_nt
- | TRBJ2-2 | TRBV20-1 | many | CSARGQYTGELFF | TGCAGTGCTAGAGGGCAGTACACCGGGGAGCTGTTTTTT
- | TRBJ2-3 | TRBV29-1 | many | CSVEVPGTDTQYF | TGCAGCGTTGAAGTACCAGGGACAGATACGCAGTATTTT
TRBD1 | TRBJ2-1 | TRBV29-1 | - | CSVWTGRDNEQFF | TGCAGCGTCTGGACAGGGCGAGACAATGAGCAGTTCTTC
- | TRBJ2-3 | TRBV10-3 | few | CAISGGRSTDTQYF | TGTGCCATCAGTGGGGGACGGTCCACAGATACGCAGTATTTT
- | TRBJ2-7 | TRBV2 | - | CATWVGQKYGQYF | TGTGCCACCTGGGTGGGACAAAAATACGGGCAGTACTTC
TRBD2 | TRBJ2-7 | TRBV6-1 | many | CASSEIGGFGEQYF | TGTGCCAGCAGTGAAATCGGGGGGTTCGGCGAGCAGTACTTC
TRBD2 | TRBJ2-4 | TRBV7-2 | - | CASSGGGTKNIQYF | TGTGCCAGCAGCGGGGGGGGAACCAAAAACATTCAGTACTTC
TRBD1 | TRBJ1-2 | TRBV5-1 | many | CASSRDRPPLTRGYGYTF | TGCGCCAGCAGCAGGGACAGACCTCCGCTGACAAGGGGCTATGGCTACACCTTC
- | TRBJ2-5 | TRBV18 | many | CASSPLLGPGGQETQYF | TGTGCCAGCTCACCCCTCCTGGGCCCAGGAGGACAAGAGACCCAGTACTTC
TRBD1 | TRBJ1-5 | TRBV7-2 | many | CASSLGQGRPQHF | TGTGCCAGCAGCTTGGGACAGGGTCGGCCCCAGCATTTT
TRBD1 | TRBJ2-7 | TRBV6-2/TRBV6-3 | many | CASSTTGGVSEQYF | TGTGCCAGCAGCACGACAGGGGGCGTTTCCGAGCAGTACTTC
TRBD1 | TRBJ2-2 | TRBV13 | many | CASVRTGTGELFF | TGTGCCAGCGTAAGGACAGGGACCGGGGAGCTGTTTTTT
- | TRBJ1-6 | TRBV12-3/TRBV12-4 | many | CASSMGRRILSLHF | TGTGCCAGCAGCATGGGACGGCGCATTTTGTCCCTCCACTTT
TRBD2 | TRBJ2-1 | TRBV7-9 | many | CASSLGLAINEQFF | TGTGCCAGCAGCTTGGGACTAGCGATCAATGAGCAGTTCTTC
TRBD1 | TRBJ2-1 | TRBV6-2/TRBV6-3 | - | CASSRDRGSNEQLF | TGTGCCAGCAGCCGGGACAGGGGGAGCAATGAGCAGCTCTTC
TRBD1 | TRBJ1-1 | TRBV20-1 | few | CSASRTGAEAFF | TGCAGTGCTTCTCGGACAGGGGCTGAAGCTTTCTTT
TRBD1 | TRBJ2-5 | TRBV5-1 | - | CASSQAWTGLETQYF | TGCGCCAGCAGCCAAGCGTGGACAGGATTGGAGACCCAGTACTTC
- | TRBJ2-5 | TRBV6-1 | many | CASLEDAETQYF | TGTGCCAGCCTTGAGGACGCGGAGACCCAGTACTTC
- | TRBJ1-1 | TRBV10-3 | many | CAISATGTHNTEAFF | TGTGCCATCAGTGCCACCGGGACACACAACACTGAAGCTTTCTTT
TRBD2 | TRBJ2-1 | TRBV20-1 | many | CSASGRSPNEQFF | TGCAGTGCTAGCGGGAGGTCCCCCAATGAGCAGTTCTTC
TRBD2 | TRBJ2-3 | TRBV4-3 | - | CASSHPSGSSDTQYF | TGCGCCAGCAGCCACCCTAGCGGGAGTTCAGATACGCAGTATTTT
TRBD2 | TRBJ2-7 | TRBV7-2 | many | CASRLAGGILSYEQYF | TGTGCCAGCAGACTAGCGGGAGGTATCCTCTCCTACGAGCAGTACTTC
TRBD2 | TRBJ2-7 | TRBV19 | - | CASSIALPTSGSYEQYF | TGTGCCAGTAGTATAGCCCTCCCTACTAGCGGGAGCTACGAGCAGTACTTC
TRBD1 | TRBJ1-2 | TRBV20-1 | many | CSARDLRDRDGYTF | TGCAGTGCTAGAGACCTCCGGGACAGAGATGGCTACACCTTC
TRBD2 | TRBJ2-3 | TRBV4-3 | - | CASSKGTSSTDTQYF | TGCGCCAGCAGCAAAGGGACTAGCAGCACAGATACGCAGTATTTT
- | TRBJ2-7 | TRBV28 | many | CASSLTRSRDEQYF | TGTGCCAGCAGTTTAACGCGGTCACGGGACGAGCAGTACTTC
- | TRBJ2-7 | TRBV3-1 | many | CASSRGPPYEQYF | TGTGCCAGCAGCCGCGGACCCCCCTACGAGCAGTACTTC